These T cell receptor beta chains were read from a single sample in a study of OX40 agonist ivuxolimab in advanced cancers. The table came from immunoSEQ multiplex PCR; TCRdb's copy has only in-frame clones and leaves some out. The table records around 74,000 clones, 70% to 90% of them present only once. Source: CD4+ or CD8+ T cells sorted from blood, taken in a trial of the OX40 agonist ivuxolimab. The receptors derive from an adult with an advanced solid tumor such as melanoma, head and neck, liver or kidney cancer. CDR3s include the opening cysteine and the closing phenylalanine or tryptophan. D genes are given only for firm matches. A row's size may be missing; if present it is once, few, many or a size class.

d_gene,abundance,v_gene,j_gene,CDR3nt,CDR3aa
TRBD2,once,TRBV15,TRBJ2-7,TGTGCCACCAGCAGGGGAGGGACGTACTACGAGCAGTACTTC,CATSRGGTYYEQYF
.,.,TRBV10-1,TRBJ2-6,TGCGCCAGCAGTGAGGGGCGCTCTGGGGCCAACGTCCTGACTTTC,CASSEGRSGANVLTF
.,once,TRBV4-1,TRBJ2-7,TGCGCCAGCAGCCCGGGGACGGAACCCTACGAGCAGTACTTC,CASSPGTEPYEQYF
.,.,TRBV27,TRBJ2-3,TGTGCCAGCAGTTCTGGAGGGGGAGACTCCACAGATACGCAGTATTTT,CASSSGGGDSTDTQYF
.,.,TRBV21-1,TRBJ1-1,TGTGCCAGCAGATCGGCAGGGGGGACGCGCGCCTACACTGAAGCTTTCTTT,CASRSAGGTRAYTEAFF
.,.,TRBV6-5,TRBJ2-6,TGTGCCAGCAGACGACAGACCTCTGGGGCCAACGTCCTGACTTTC,CASRRQTSGANVLTF
TRBD1,.,TRBV5-6,TRBJ2-3,TGTGCCAGCAGCCTAGGGACAGGGGGTACGCAGTATTTT,CASSLGTGGTQYF
TRBD2,.,TRBV7-9,TRBJ2-7,TGTGCCAGCAGCTCCTCTGGGACTATCGCCTACGAGCAGTACTTC,CASSSSGTIAYEQYF
.,.,TRBV18,TRBJ1-4,TGTGCCAGCTCACCAATGAGCCTCCGGGGGGCTGAAAAACTGTTTTTT,CASSPMSLRGAEKLFF
.,.,TRBV2,TRBJ1-2,TGTGCCAGCAGTGTGGACCCCAGGGGCTATGGCTACACCTTC,CASSVDPRGYGYTF
.,.,TRBV18,TRBJ2-1,TGTGCCAGCTCACCATCTCGTCAGGGGAATGAGCAGTTCTTC,CASSPSRQGNEQFF
.,.,TRBV21-1,TRBJ2-7,TGTGCCAGCAGCAAGACAGGGTCCGTAGGGCAGTACTTC,CASSKTGSVGQYF
.,.,TRBV9,TRBJ1-1,TGTGCCAGCAGCCCTCTCGACAGTGCGGGGACTGAAGCTTTCTTT,CASSPLDSAGTEAFF
TRBD1,.,TRBV29-1,TRBJ1-1,TGCAGCGTCCCCGCCGCAGGGGGGCGGGCCACTGAAGCTTTCTTT,CSVPAAGGRATEAFF
.,.,TRBV18,TRBJ2-7,TGTGCCAGCTCAGCCCGGGACACCTTATTTTACGAGCAGTACTTC,CASSARDTLFYEQYF
.,.,TRBV7-8,TRBJ1-2,TGTGCCAGCAGCCAGCTCAGTCTTGAGAGTAACTTC,CASSQLSLESNF
TRBD1,.,TRBV5-1,TRBJ2-3,TGCGCCAGCAGCCACAACTCAGGGGGTGGGGGCACAGATACGCAGTATTTT,CASSHNSGGGGTDTQYF
TRBD1,.,TRBV29-1,TRBJ1-2,TGCAGCGGGTCCGGGACAGGCATGGGGAACTATGGCTACACCTTC,CSGSGTGMGNYGYTF
TRBD1,.,TRBV7-8,TRBJ1-1,TGTGCCAGCAGTTTAACGCAGGGGGCGGAAGCTTTCTTT,CASSLTQGAEAFF
.,.,TRBV7-9,TRBJ1-1,TGTGCCAGCAGCTTAGGCAGCCATCGATCGAACACTGAAGCTTTCTTT,CASSLGSHRSNTEAFF
.,.,TRBV19,TRBJ2-1,TGTGCCACCGCTGTGGTGAGCATAGGTAATGAGCAGTTCTTC,CATAVVSIGNEQFF
.,.,TRBV18,TRBJ2-3,TGTGCCAGCTCACCAAAAGATACGCAGTATTTT,CASSPKDTQYF
TRBD1,.,TRBV5-4,TRBJ2-3,TGTGCCAGCAGCCAAGAAGGGACAGTTAGCACAGATACGCAGTATTTT,CASSQEGTVSTDTQYF
TRBD2,.,TRBV9,TRBJ2-7,TGTGCCAGCAGCGAAATAGCGGGGAGTAGTAAAATGAACGAGCAGTACTTC,CASSEIAGSSKMNEQYF
.,.,TRBV10-3,TRBJ2-5,TGTGCCATCAGTGGCCCGGGGGAGCAGTACTTC,CAISGPGEQYF
.,.,TRBV5-1,TRBJ1-1,TGCGCCAGCAGCACACAGGGAAACACTGAAGCTTTCTTT,CASSTQGNTEAFF
.,.,TRBV7-2,TRBJ2-3,TGTGCCAGCAGCTTACAGGGGAGCACAGATACGCAGTATTTT,CASSLQGSTDTQYF
.,.,TRBV19,TRBJ2-1,TGTGCCAGTAGTAAAGGGAGCTCCTACAATGAGCAGTTCTTC,CASSKGSSYNEQFF
.,.,TRBV11-2,TRBJ2-7,TGTGCCAGCAGCTTAGATAACTTCGGCTACGAGCAGTACTTC,CASSLDNFGYEQYF
.,few,TRBV14,TRBJ2-7,TGTGCCAGCAGCCAATTGGGTTGGGCCTACGAGCAGTACTTC,CASSQLGWAYEQYF
TRBD1,.,TRBV7-2,TRBJ2-7,TGTGCCAGCAGCTTAGAAGGGGGCACAGGGTCATACGAGCAGTACTTC,CASSLEGGTGSYEQYF
TRBD2,.,TRBV19,TRBJ2-2,TGTGCCAGTAGTGACAGCGGGACGGGCCTCAACGGGGAGCTGTTTTTT,CASSDSGTGLNGELFF
.,once,TRBV27,TRBJ2-2,TGTGCCAGCAGACCACGGACACCCGCTAACACCGGGGAGCTGTTTTTT,CASRPRTPANTGELFF
TRBD1,few,TRBV6-1,TRBJ1-2,TGTGCCAGCAGTGTTCGGACAGGGTTGGCTGGCTACACCTTC,CASSVRTGLAGYTF
.,.,TRBV2,TRBJ1-3,TGTGCCAGCAGTGAAGCGCTCGCATATAGCTCTGGAAACACCATATATTTT,CASSEALAYSSGNTIYF
.,.,TRBV2,TRBJ2-3,TGTGCCAGCGTCCGGGACTCTCCTCTTGATACGCAGTATTTT,CASVRDSPLDTQYF
.,.,TRBV5-8,TRBJ2-7,TGTGCCAGCAGTTCAGGAGTGAACGAGCAGTACTTC,CASSSGVNEQYF
TRBD1,.,TRBV7-9,TRBJ1-4,TGTGCCAGCAGCCCCCCAGGAAGGGGGCAATCTAATGAAAAACTGTTTTTT,CASSPPGRGQSNEKLFF
.,.,TRBV6-6,TRBJ2-7,TGTGCCAGCAGTTACGGTTTAGGGACGTACTACGAGCAGTACTTC,CASSYGLGTYYEQYF
TRBD2,.,TRBV4-3,TRBJ2-7,TGCGCCAGCAGCCAAGAGGACCCGGGACTAGCGGGGAATGAGCAGTACTTC,CASSQEDPGLAGNEQYF
.,.,TRBV6-1,TRBJ2-3,TGTGCCAGCAGTGAATGGGGGTCCGGGCACACAGATACGCAGTATTTT,CASSEWGSGHTDTQYF
.,.,TRBV9,TRBJ1-3,TGTGCCAGCAGCGTAGGAGGGGTTGGAAACACCATATATTTT,CASSVGGVGNTIYF
.,.,TRBV19,TRBJ1-2,TGTGCGAGTAGAACCGAGTATGGCTACACCTTC,CASRTEYGYTF